These 28 T cell receptor beta chains were sequenced from one sample in a study of T cells in Graves' hyperthyroidism and ophthalmopathy. Template material for amplifying TCR beta CDR3 regions consisted of RNA transcripts. The HTBI primer set drove a first-round RT-PCR of the TCR CDR3. TCRdb processed the multiplex PCR reads anew with MiXCR; each CDR3 protein has one entry. The sample lists 250,000 to 400,000 distinct CDR3 sequences; roughly 13% were seen once. The sequencing sample was made of blood. These receptors all come from a middle-aged woman with Graves' ophthalmopathy.

This chain joins TRBV10-1 and TRBJ2-1, with 8 bases fitting TRBD1. CDR1 is WNHNN, CDR2 SYGVQD, per germline (reference sequence). Losses at the gene ends were 6 bases for V and 6 bases for J; bases not matched to a gene: 13. The CDR3 is 16 amino acids. CDR3 DNA: TGCGCCAGCAGCCTTCGACAGGGGACCGCTAGCAATGAGCAGTTCTTC. Its protein is CASSLRQGTASNEQFF.

In this sample, this clonotype turned up many times. CDR3 in DNA: TGTGCCAGCAGCTTAGTTAAAGGACCAAGGAACACTGAAGCTTTCTTT. It is translated as CASSLVKGPRNTEAFF. The genes are TRBV11-2 and TRBJ1-1; D is unclear. CDR1 SGHAT and CDR2 FQNNGV come from the germline V gene. V was trimmed by 1 base and J by 1 base, leaving 13 bases between them. This CDR3 is built from 16 residues.

As concerns this clonotype: This could be a read error, since a much larger clone is one nucleotide away. This rearrangement joins TRBV14 to TRBJ1-1, with no clear D. Germline V CDR1 and CDR2: SGHDN, FVKESK. This CDR3 spans 13 amino acids. Trimming removed 6 bases at V and 4 bases at J, with 12 bases between. CDR3 protein: CASRGSGGTEAFF. DNA for the CDR3: TGTGCCAGCAGAGGGTCTGGCGGCACTGAAGCTTTCTTT.

This clonotype was observed at least ten times. This chain links TRBV28 with TRBJ2-5, with D maybe TRBD2 (6 bases). This CDR3 is 16 amino acids long. V lost 4 bases and J lost 4, with 19 bases in between. Per the germline V gene, CDR1 is MDHEN and CDR2 is SYDVKM. CDR3 in amino acids: CASSSVGGGPRETQYF. CDR3 nucleotides: TGTGCCAGCAGTTCCGTGGGGGGAGGCCCTAGAGAGACCCAGTACTTC.

This clonotype occurred a few times. A read error may explain this, as a much larger clone is one base away. This chain links TRBV12-3 or TRBV12-4 with TRBJ1-6; 7 positions agree with TRBD1. Germline trimming cut 6 bases from V and 3 bases from J; bases unmatched to any gene: 5. CDR3 length equals 15 residues. The CDR3, as DNA: TGTGCCAGCAGATTCCACAGGGGCTATAATTCACCCCTCCACTTT. Protein product: CASRFHRGYNSPLHF.

Many counts were recorded for this clonotype. The chain links TRBV12-3 or TRBV12-4 to TRBJ2-1; 11 nucleotides match TRBD2. There are 15 residues in the CDR3. V dropped 6 bases and J dropped 8; count of bases not matched to a gene: 9. The CDR3 nucleotides are TGTGCCAGCAGCCATCTGACTAGCGGGGTGGATGAGCAGTTCTTC. Amino acid sequence: CASSHLTSGVDEQFF.

There are many counts of this clonotype. The rearrangement joins TRBV3-1 to TRBJ2-3; no reliable D call. The germline CDR1 and CDR2 sequences are LGHDT and YNNKEL (reference sequence). The CDR3 is 13 residues long. V was pared by 2 bases and J by 5 bases, with 8 bases between. The CDR3 DNA sequence: TGTGCCAGCAGCCAAAGGCTACGAGATACGCAGTATTTT. This codes for CASSQRLRDTQYF.

The genes are TRBV10-2 and TRBJ1-5; no clear D gene. Germline CDR1 reads WSHSY; CDR2 reads SAAADI. This CDR3 contains 14 residues. V dropped 8 bases and J dropped 3 bases, with 14 bases sitting between them. DNA of the CDR3: TGCGCCAGCCGCGGGCCCGCTCACAATCAGCCCCAGCATTTT. Translated: CASRGPAHNQPQHF.

In its sample, this clonotype was seen many times. This chain links TRBV19 with TRBJ1-5, with D possibly being TRBD1 (6 bases). Germline CDR1 LNHDA, CDR2 SQIVND (reference sequence). The V and J ends lost 1 base and 12 bases respectively, with 22 bases between them. This CDR3 is 16 amino acids long. The chain's CDR3 is CASSIAGDLPSGSQHF. Written as DNA, the CDR3 is TGTGCCAGTAGTATAGCAGGGGACCTACCTTCCGGCAGCCAGCATTTT. Supplemented by reference TRBV19 and TRBJ1-5, the full variable domain reads DGGITQSPKYLFRKEGQNVTLSCEQNLNHDAMYWYRQDPGQGLRLIYYSQIVNDFQKGDIAEGYSVSREKKESFPLTVTSAQKNPTAFYLCASSIAGDLPSGSQHFGDGTRLSIL.

Many counts were recorded for this clonotype. This rearrangement joins TRBV3-1 to TRBJ2-7, with 7 bases aligning to TRBD1. The ends lost 0 bases at V and 3 bases at J; junction bases unmatched: 8. Germline V CDR1 and CDR2: LGHDT, YNNKEL (reference sequence). The CDR3 has 16 residues. The CDR3 DNA reads as TGTGCCAGCAGCCAAGATCCGCGACAGGGATTCTACGAGCAGTACTTC. The encoded protein is CASSQDPRQGFYEQYF.

This clonotype was seen a handful of times. The chain joins TRBV6-1 to TRBJ2-5; 11 nucleotides match TRBD2. Germline CDR1 is MNHNS and CDR2 is SASEGT. The V segment lost 7 bases and the J segment 13 bases; nucleotides outside the gene matches: 14. This CDR3 comprises 14 residues. The CDR3 here is CASTTGTSGSNRYF. The CDR3 DNA follows: TGTGCCAGCACGACCGGGACTAGCGGCAGTAATCGGTACTTC.

This clonotype was seen ten or more times. The chain couples TRBV5-1 to TRBJ1-1; TRBD1 is a possible D gene (5 bases). The CDR3 extends over 14 amino acids. V gave up 7 bases and J gave up 2 bases, with 15 bases separating them. CDR1 and CDR2 from the germline V gene are SGHRS and YFSETQ. The CDR3 DNA is TGCGCCAGCTCCCCGGGGGGATTTAACACTGAAGCTTTCTTT. Encoded protein: CASSPGGFNTEAFF.

The chain is built from TRBV3-1 and TRBJ1-2, with 7 bases matching TRBD1. This CDR3 spans 19 amino acids. Germline-derived CDR1 and CDR2 are LGHDT and YNNKEL (reference sequence). The V gene end was trimmed by 1 base and the J gene end by 5 bases; junction bases not matched to a gene: 19. The CDR3, as DNA: TGTGCCAGCAGCCAAGTCAGGTTTTCCAAGGGGGCGAAGCGGTATGGCTACACCTTC. Encoded protein: CASSQVRFSKGAKRYGYTF.

This clonotype was seen repeatedly, ten times or more. The chain recombines TRBV6-2 or TRBV6-3 with TRBJ2-7; 14 bases map to TRBD2. V lost 10 bases and J lost 6; bases outside the gene matches: 11. The CDR3 is 15 amino acids. The germline V gene has CDR1 MNHEY and CDR2 SVGEGT. CDR3 in DNA: TGTGCCACGACGGGACTAGCGGGAGTCTTGAGCGAGCAGTACTTC. Translation: CATTGLAGVLSEQYF.

This clonotype was recorded at least ten times. This chain joins TRBV6-1 and TRBJ2-5; no firm D call. The germline V gene has CDR1 MNHNS and CDR2 SASEGT. This CDR3 contains 14 residues. V was trimmed by 5 bases and J by 5 bases, leaving 15 bases between them. The CDR3: CASSYGGVRETQYF. CDR3 DNA sequence: TGTGCCAGCAGTTATGGCGGCGTAAGGGAGACCCAGTACTTC.

This clonotype occurred many times. This chain uses TRBV27 with TRBJ2-7; possibly TRBD2 for D (5 bases). The V end was cut by 5 bases, the J end by 2 bases, with 7 bases between. Per germline, CDR1 MNHEY and CDR2 SMNVEV (reference sequence). This CDR3 spans 12 amino acids. In DNA form, the CDR3 reads TGTGCCAGCAGTGCCGGGGCCTACGAGCAGTACTTC. Translated: CASSAGAYEQYF.

This clonotype was seen more than once but under ten times. The rearrangement links TRBV20-1 to TRBJ1-5; D ambiguous. Per the germline V gene, CDR1 is DFQATT and CDR2 is SNEGSKA (reference sequence). The CDR3 is made up of 14 amino acids. The V gene lost 1 base and the J gene lost 3 bases, with 10 bases spanning the gap. CDR3 nucleotides: TGCAGTGCTAGAGGAGGACTGGACAATCAGCCCCAGCATTTT. Translated: CSARGGLDNQPQHF.

This clonotype showed up many times. The CDR3 sequence: CASSFDSMNTEAFF. The CDR3 DNA reads as TGTGCCAGCAGCTTCGACAGCATGAACACTGAAGCTTTCTTT. This chain uses TRBV7-2 with TRBJ1-1; TRBD1 is a possible D gene (5 bases). The germline V gene has CDR1 SGHTA and CDR2 FQGNSA. The V end lost 3 bases, the J end lost 0 bases, and 8 bases lay between the germline ends. The CDR3 contains 14 residues.

The chain joins TRBV9 to TRBJ2-1; D is possibly TRBD2 (6 bases). Trimming removed 2 bases at V and 2 bases at J, with 14 bases between. Germline values: CDR1 SGDLS, CDR2 YYNGEE. The CDR3 totals 16 residues. CDR3 residues: CASSVSPGVAYNEQFF. CDR3 DNA: TGTGCCAGCAGCGTGTCTCCGGGAGTCGCCTACAATGAGCAGTTCTTC. Together with reference TRBV9 and TRBJ2-1, the CDR3 gives the full variable domain: DSGVTQTPKHLITATGQRVTLRCSPRSGDLSVYWYQQSLDQGLQFLIQYYNGEERAKGNILERFSAQQFPDLHSELNLSSLELGDSALYFCASSVSPGVAYNEQFFGPGTRLTVL.

Comments on this clonotype: The junction and the germline gene differ at one end; a read error may be behind it. The chain joins TRBV5-1 to TRBJ1-6; D uncertain. The CDR3 has 13 residues. Germline V gene sequence: CDR1 SGHRS, CDR2 YFSETQ. CDR3 sequence reads: CTSSLEGNSPLHF. The CDR3 nucleotides are TGCACCAGCAGCTTGGAGGGTAATTCACCCCTCCACTTT.

This clonotype was observed at least ten times. The V and J genes are TRBV20-1 and TRBJ2-1, with unresolved D. Trimming took 6 bases from V and 0 from J, leaving 6 bases between them. The CDR3 sequence is 12 residues long. Germline V gene sequence: CDR1 DFQATT, CDR2 SNEGSKA (reference sequence). The CDR3 spells CSASTSYNEQFF. The CDR3 DNA sequence: TGCAGTGCCAGTACCTCCTACAATGAGCAGTTCTTC.

This clonotype came up a few times. The missing conserved phenylalanine or tryptophan at the end of this CDR3 makes a read error likely. The chain links TRBV6-1 to TRBJ1-2, with D unclear. Germline assignment: CDR1 MNHNS and CDR2 SASEGT. The CDR3 runs to 15 residues. V was clipped by 6 bases and J by 5 bases, with 19 bases between them. The CDR3 is CASSLHTLAGYGYTL. CDR3 nucleotide sequence: TGTGCCAGCAGCCTCCACACTCTCGCCGGTTATGGCTACACCCTC.

This chain connects TRBV6-1 to TRBJ2-1, with D unresolved. Germline assignment: CDR1 MNHNS and CDR2 SASEGT. This CDR3 is built from 15 residues. V was shortened by 5 bases and J by 0 bases, with 11 bases between the two germline ends. The CDR3 protein is CASSKSIGSYNEQFF. The CDR3 region has the DNA TGTGCCAGCAGTAAGAGCATCGGCTCCTACAATGAGCAGTTCTTC.

CDR3 protein: CASSQVWRDRAYNEQFF. The CDR3 DNA sequence: TGTGCCAGCAGCCAGGTATGGCGGGATAGAGCCTACAATGAGCAGTTCTTC. The chain has TRBV4-2 and TRBJ2-1, with D perhaps matching TRBD2 (6 bases). This CDR3 has 17 residues. With 3 bases removed from V and 2 bases from J, the gap between germline ends came to 17 bases. Germline CDR1 LGHNA, CDR2 YNFKEQ.

A few counts support this clonotype. The rearrangement joins TRBV18 to TRBJ1-5; D call uncertain. Trimming took 3 bases from V and 2 from J, leaving 17 bases between them. This CDR3 is 17 amino acids long. Germline-derived CDR1 and CDR2 are KGHSH and LQKENI. The CDR3 reads CASSPRGRGEGNQPQHF. The CDR3 DNA reads as TGTGCCAGCTCACCCCGAGGTCGGGGAGAGGGCAATCAGCCCCAGCATTTT.

This clonotype came up a few times. The gene calls are TRBV25-1 and TRBJ2-5, with D unresolved. Germline V gives CDR1 MGHDK, CDR2 SYGVNS. Trimming removed 2 bases at V and 4 bases at J, with 17 bases between. This CDR3 is built from 16 residues. In nucleotides, the CDR3 is TGTGCCAGCAGTGAACCGGGCCCAACGATGGGAGAGACCCAGTACTTC. It is translated as CASSEPGPTMGETQYF.

There are many counts of this clonotype. This chain uses TRBV12-3 or TRBV12-4 with TRBJ1-1; maybe TRBD1 (5 bases). Trimming removed 6 bases from V and 8 bases from J, with 19 bases in between. The CDR3 is 14 amino acids. Written as DNA, the CDR3 is TGTGCCAGCAGCCGAGGGTATTCGGGGACGGAAGCTTTCTTT. It is translated as CASSRGYSGTEAFF.

In its sample, this clonotype was seen many times. This CDR3 reads CSVDNRGTKDVYGYTF. CDR3 bases: TGCAGCGTGGACAACAGGGGTACAAAGGATGTCTATGGCTACACCTTC. The chain couples TRBV29-1 to TRBJ1-2; 7 bases agree with TRBD1. The V and J ends lost 6 bases and 4 bases, in that order; junction bases with no gene match: 17. Germline V lookup: CDR1 SQVTM, CDR2 ANQGSEA. The CDR3 runs 16 residues.